These 27 T cell receptor beta chains came from one sample sequenced in a study of beta chain features in type 1 diabetes. Study-wide findings and caveats: Within each of all four CD4+ subsets, Type 1 diabetes patients had TCRB CDR3s that were moderately but significantly shorter.

No antigen is known for these receptors. Every isolated RNA sample was fully reverse transcribed, so sequencing captured expressed TCRB transcripts. Assay used: immunoSEQ multiplex PCR; TCRdb lists only in-frame clones, some missing. The table has roughly 730,000 clones, about an eighth seen once. The sequenced sample consisted of naive CD4+ T cells from blood. The origin of the receptors is a young man with type 1 diabetes.

This clone was observed a handful of times. The rearrangement links TRBV27 to TRBJ2-5, with 7 nucleotides matching TRBD2. V shed 2 bases and J 5 bases; nucleotides not matched to a gene: 2. The CDR3 spans 13 residues. Germline V lookup: CDR1 MNHEY, CDR2 SMNVEV (reference sequence). CDR3 loop: CASSLQGGETQYF. In DNA, the CDR3 is TGTGCCAGCAGTTTACAGGGAGGGGAGACCCAGTACTTC.

A few counts support this clone. This chain uses TRBV15 with TRBJ2-6; no reliable D call. This CDR3 spans 18 amino acids. V was pared by 0 bases and J by 3 bases, with 15 bases between. From germline, CDR1 is LNHNV and CDR2 YYDKDF (reference sequence). The CDR3 DNA is TGTGCCACCAGCAGAGAGGTCCCGGGCAGGCTTGGGGCCAACGTCCTGACTTTC. Its protein product is CATSREVPGRLGANVLTF.

The gene calls are TRBV29-1 and TRBJ2-1, with D unresolved. CDR1 is SQVTM, CDR2 ANQGSEA, per germline. This CDR3 is 11 amino acids long. Trimming left V 4 bases short and J 2 bases short, with 3 bases between. In nucleotides, the CDR3 is TGCAGCGTTGGGGCCTACAATGAGCAGTTCTTC. Translating it yields CSVGAYNEQFF.

The rearrangement links TRBV29-1 to TRBJ1-3; 8 bases are a match to TRBD1. Germline V lookup: CDR1 SQVTM, CDR2 ANQGSEA. This CDR3 is 13 amino acids long. Trimming removed 6 bases from V and 2 bases from J; junction bases left unmatched: 3. CDR3 protein: CSVTDRAGNTIYF. CDR3 DNA: TGCAGCGTAACGGACAGGGCTGGAAACACCATATATTTT.

CDR3 sequence: CASSHLNTEAFF. CDR3 sequence (DNA): TGTGCCAGCAGTCACCTGAACACTGAAGCTTTCTTT. The chain carries TRBV27 and TRBJ1-1; D not certain. Trimming cost V 5 bases and J 0 bases, with 4 bases left between them. Germline V gives CDR1 MNHEY, CDR2 SMNVEV (reference sequence). The length of the CDR3 is 12 residues.

The genes are TRBV7-9 and TRBJ2-2, with 7 nucleotides matching TRBD2. With 0 bases clipped from V and 6 bases from J, the junction kept 4 bases outside the gene matches. Germline V CDR1 and CDR2: SEHNR, FQNEAQ (reference sequence). This CDR3 contains 15 residues. CDR3 DNA sequence: TGTGCCAGCAGCTTAGCGCGGGGGAAGGCCGGGGAGCTGTTTTTT. It specifies CASSLARGKAGELFF.

The chain uses TRBV19 and TRBJ2-2; weak D call: TRBD1 (6 bases). The CDR3 has 14 amino acids. In germline, CDR1 is LNHDA, CDR2 SQIVND (reference sequence). The V and J ends lost 1 base and 6 bases respectively, with 9 bases between them. The CDR3 here is CASSIGRGAGELFF. The CDR3 DNA follows: TGTGCCAGTAGTATAGGCAGGGGAGCCGGGGAGCTGTTTTTT.

There are a few counts of this clone. V usage is TRBV7-9 and J usage is TRBJ2-2; 8 bases are a match to TRBD1. Germline CDR1 reads SEHNR; CDR2 reads FQNEAQ (reference sequence). Germline trimming cut 5 bases from V and 5 bases from J; bases unmatched to any gene: 10. This CDR3 spans 16 amino acids. CDR3 residues: CASSPWTGKLTGELFF. DNA for the CDR3: TGTGCCAGCAGCCCTTGGACAGGGAAATTAACCGGGGAGCTGTTTTTT.

The rearrangement joins TRBV2 to TRBJ1-6; possibly TRBD1 for D (6 bases). Trimming stripped 3 bases from V and 8 bases from J, with 11 bases between. This CDR3 region has 14 residues. Germline V gene sequence: CDR1 SNHLY, CDR2 FYNNEI. This chain's CDR3 is CASSDEDSYSPLHF. CDR3 bases: TGTGCCAGCAGTGACGAGGACAGTTATTCACCCCTCCACTTT.

This clone showed up just a few times. This chain connects TRBV21-1 to TRBJ2-2. TRBV21-1 is a pseudogene segment. CDR3 length: 18 amino acids. CDR3 sequence reads: CASSAPPRNGIRTGELFF. The CDR3 nucleotides are TGTGCCAGCAGCGCCCCCCCTCGGAATGGGATACGGACCGGGGAGCTGTTTTTT.

V gene TRBV28 combines with J gene TRBJ2-3; D is ambiguous. Per the germline V gene, CDR1 is MDHEN and CDR2 is SYDVKM. This CDR3 has 11 residues. V shed 6 bases and J shed 9 bases, with 10 bases lying between them. This chain's CDR3 is CASRQSVTQYF. In DNA, the CDR3 is TGTGCCAGCAGACAATCGGTGACGCAGTATTTT.

This clone was observed a handful of times. The J gene is TRBJ2-5, the V gene TRBV27; D is unresolved. Trimming took 5 bases from V and 3 from J, leaving 10 bases between them. This CDR3 comprises 13 residues. Germline loops: CDR1 MNHEY, CDR2 SMNVEV (reference sequence). CDR3 sequence reads: CASSLTPEETQYF. The CDR3, as DNA: TGTGCCAGCAGTCTTACCCCGGAAGAGACCCAGTACTTC.

This clone appeared a few times. The CDR3 protein is CASSQGTGLNTEAFF. The CDR3 region has the DNA TGCGCCAGCAGCCAAGGTACAGGTTTGAACACTGAAGCTTTCTTT. The V call is TRBV4-1, the J call TRBJ1-1; a weak D match, TRBD1 (5 bases). Germline-derived CDR1 and CDR2 are MGHRA and YSYEKL. CDR3 length equals 15 residues. Trimming shortened V by 1 base and J by 0 bases, and 9 bases separated the two germline ends.

There are a few counts of this clone. The rearrangement joins TRBV27 to TRBJ2-3, with D possibly TRBD1 on 6 matching bases. The CDR3 contains 14 residues. V was trimmed by 8 bases and J by 4 bases, leaving 16 bases between them. Germline loops: CDR1 MNHEY, CDR2 SMNVEV (reference sequence). CDR3 amino acids: CASVSSYRADTQYF. The CDR3 coding sequence is TGTGCCAGCGTATCGTCCTACAGGGCAGATACGCAGTATTTT.

As to this clone: This sample includes further DNA sequences coding for the same CDR3. The chain recombines TRBV4-1 with TRBJ1-5, with a possible D match to TRBD1 (5 bases). V was pared by 1 base and J by 6 bases, with 13 bases between. Germline values: CDR1 MGHRA, CDR2 YSYEKL. The CDR3 loop spans 15 amino acids. The CDR3 coding sequence is TGCGCCAGCAGCCAAGTTGGGCAGGGTGGTCAGCCCCAGCATTTT. It yields the protein CASSQVGQGGQPQHF.

There are a few counts of this clone. The gene calls are TRBV13 and TRBJ2-2; D remains ambiguous. The CDR3 length is 17 residues. The germline V gene has CDR1 PRHDT and CDR2 FYEKMQ (reference sequence). V was clipped by 2 bases and J by 2 bases, with 15 bases between them. The CDR3 sequence is CASSLLDRTVNTGELFF. DNA of the CDR3: TGTGCCAGCAGCTTATTGGATCGGACGGTAAACACCGGGGAGCTGTTTTTT.

The rearrangement links TRBV5-6 to TRBJ1-6; 9 nucleotides match TRBD1. This CDR3 region has 14 residues. Germline V gene data show CDR1 as SGHDT and CDR2 as YYEEEE. Trimming took 3 bases from V and 11 from J; bases not matched to a gene: 6. CDR3 protein: CASSSGTGLAPLHF. CDR3 in DNA: TGTGCCAGCAGCTCCGGGACAGGGTTGGCACCCCTCCACTTT.

This clone was seen a few times. The chain uses TRBV2 and TRBJ1-5, with 7 positions matching TRBD1. The germline V gene has CDR1 SNHLY and CDR2 FYNNEI. The junction had 5 bases not matched to a gene; V was cut back by 7 bases and J by 2 bases. There are 14 residues in the CDR3. CDR3 loop: CASTTGQGNQPQHF. For the CDR3, the DNA is TGTGCCAGCACCACTGGACAGGGCAATCAGCCCCAGCATTTT.

This clone was seen a few times. The chain has TRBV4-1 and TRBJ2-4; D could derive from TRBD1 or TRBD2 (5 bases each). CDR1 is MGHRA and CDR2 is YSYEKL in the germline V gene. The CDR3 covers 16 residues. V was shortened by 2 bases and J by 5 bases, with 16 bases between the two germline ends. CDR3 region: CASSQPVRGAENIQYF. CDR3 bases: TGCGCCAGCAGCCAACCAGTGAGGGGCGCGGAAAACATTCAGTACTTC.

The chain uses TRBV30 and TRBJ2-2, with no clear D. V was shortened by 1 base and J by 1 base, with 7 bases between the two germline ends. The CDR3 is 14 residues long. Per germline, CDR1 GTSNPN and CDR2 SVGIG (reference sequence). CDR3 in DNA: TGTGCCTGGAGTGCCCTAGTGAACACCGGGGAGCTGTTTTTT. It yields the protein CAWSALVNTGELFF. The variable domain in full, with the rest retrieved from reference TRBV30 and TRBJ2-2, is SQTIHQWPATLVQPVGSPLSLECTVEGTSNPNLYWYRQAAGRGLQLLFYSVGIGQISSEVPQNLSASRPQDRQFILSSKKLLLSDSGFYLCAWSALVNTGELFFGEGSRLTVL.

The chain joins TRBV18 to TRBJ1-1; TRBD1 is a possible D gene (6 bases). Germline CDR1 and CDR2: KGHSH and LQKENI. This CDR3 region has 19 residues. Trimming removed 0 bases at V and 6 bases at J, with 26 bases between. DNA of the CDR3: TGTGCCAGCTCACCACCGTTTTCTCCCCTCGGGGGCATGGGTTCTGAAGCTTTCTTT. This translates into CASSPPFSPLGGMGSEAFF. Full variable domain (remainder filled in from reference TRBV18 and TRBJ1-1): NAGVMQNPRHLVRRRGQEARLRCSPMKGHSHVYWYRQLPEEGLKFMVYLQKENIIDESGMPKERFSAEFPKEGPSILRIQQVVRGDSAAYFCASSPPFSPLGGMGSEAFFGQGTRLTVV.

This clone has more than one count but fewer than ten. The chain has TRBV27 and TRBJ2-1; weak D call: TRBD2 (6 bases). Trimming cost V 10 bases and J 2 bases, with 21 bases left between them. Per germline, CDR1 MNHEY and CDR2 SMNVEV (reference sequence). The CDR3 loop spans 16 amino acids. The CDR3 region is CATFTRGSPTYNEQFF. DNA of the CDR3: TGTGCCACCTTCACACGGGGGTCCCCCACCTACAATGAGCAGTTCTTC.

This clone turned up a few times. The J gene is TRBJ2-1, the V gene TRBV6-1; the match to TRBD2 covers 11 bases. V shed 3 bases, J shed 9 bases, and the junction held 7 bases outside the gene matches. This CDR3 comprises 15 residues. Germline lookup yields CDR1 MNHNS and CDR2 SASEGT. The CDR3 sequence: CASSDRLAGRGEQFF. CDR3 DNA: TGTGCCAGCAGTGACCGACTAGCGGGGAGGGGTGAGCAGTTCTTC.

This clone was recorded a few times. The J gene is TRBJ2-1, the V gene TRBV30; weak D call: TRBD1 (6 bases). Germline CDR1 reads GTSNPN; CDR2 reads SVGIG (reference sequence). V dropped 5 bases and J dropped 15 bases, with 14 bases sitting between them. This CDR3 region has 10 residues. The CDR3 loop reads CAWGGTARFF. DNA for the CDR3: TGTGCCTGGGGGGGCACGGCGCGGTTCTTC. The variable domain in full, completed from reference TRBV30 and TRBJ2-1, reads SQTIHQWPATLVQPVGSPLSLECTVEGTSNPNLYWYRQAAGRGLQLLFYSVGIGQISSEVPQNLSASRPQDRQFILSSKKLLLSDSGFYLCAWGGTARFFGPGTRLTVL.

This clone was recorded a few times. The chain links TRBV21-1 to TRBJ2-1; TRBD1, the D gene given by the table, was not confirmed from the DNA. TRBV21-1 is a listed pseudogene. The CDR3 loop spans 13 amino acids. The CDR3 sequence is CASSKRSGKEQFF. The CDR3, as DNA: TGTGCCAGCAGCAAACGATCAGGGAAGGAACAGTTCTTC.

Written as DNA, the CDR3 is TGTGCCTGGAGTCTTCAGGGGGCCGGGGAGCTGTTTTTT. It translates to CAWSLQGAGELFF. The chain recombines TRBV30 with TRBJ2-2; 7 nucleotides line up with TRBD1. The germline CDR1 and CDR2 sequences are GTSNPN and SVGIG (reference sequence). The CDR3 consists of 13 residues. Unmatched junction bases numbered 3, after V lost 2 bases and J lost 6 bases.

This clone came up a few times. At one end the junction does not follow the germline gene, possibly because of a read error. The CDR3 DNA sequence: TGTGCCTGGAGTGTCAAAGGGGATTCGCCCCTCCACTTT. It translates to CAWSVKGDSPLHF. The chain links TRBV30 to TRBJ1-6; possible D gene TRBD1, 5 bases. Germline CDR1 is GTSNPN and CDR2 is SVGIG (reference sequence). The CDR3 contains 13 residues.